Below are 19 T cell receptor beta chains sequenced from a single sample in a study of T-cell memory formation after mild COVID-19 (dated by TCRdb to 2020 to 2023). Library method: 5' RACE. These reads were obtained on an Illumina NovaSeq 6000. TCRdb took the public reads, trimmed them with fastp at Q25, ran MiXCR for clone calling and kept in-frame beta chains. Here each entry gathers all rows of one CDR3 protein and keeps the most common genes and DNA. This sample holds 300,000 to 400,000 distinct CDR3 sequences; around 13% were observed only once. Together, the top ten hold about 24% of the sample. Sample: PBMCs or a T cell subset sorted from them (not recorded which). These TCRs come from a man between 18 and 29 years old who had mild COVID-19 (a few samples of this study predate the infection). The sample titles of this study are shuffled in the database, so cell type and time point are left out; the donor was told from shared clones.

This chain joins TRBV5-1 and TRBJ2-5, with 7 bases that match TRBD2. V was pared by 1 base and J by 4 bases, with 4 bases of the junction left unmatched. The CDR3 loop spans 14 amino acids. Looked up from germline, CDR1 is SGHRS and CDR2 is YFSETQ. DNA for the CDR3: TGCGCCAGCAGCTTGCTGGCTAGCGGAGAGACCCAGTACTTC. Amino acid sequence: CASSLLASGETQYF.

This clonotype has ten or more counts. The rearrangement uses TRBV4-1 and TRBJ2-5; D is unclear. This CDR3 contains 12 residues. Between the trimmed V and J ends, which lost 0 bases and 5 bases, there was a span of 4 bases. CDR1 and CDR2 (germline): MGHRA, YSYEKL. Here the CDR3 reads CASSQEGETQYF. As DNA, the CDR3 is TGCGCCAGCAGCCAAGAAGGGGAGACCCAGTACTTC.

V is TRBV6-5 and J is TRBJ1-2; the D gene is possibly TRBD1 (5 bases). V was shortened by 0 bases and J by 4 bases, with 9 bases between the two germline ends. The CDR3 runs 14 residues. CDR1 and CDR2 from the germline V gene are MNHEY and SVGAGI. The CDR3 nucleotides read TGTGCCAGCAGTTACTCCCCAGGGATCTATGGCTACACCTTC. This codes for CASSYSPGIYGYTF.

This clonotype came up a few times. The chain has TRBV12-3 or TRBV12-4 and TRBJ2-1; TRBD2 aligns across 9 bases. The CDR3 is 13 residues long. V was clipped by 6 bases and J by 8 bases; unmatched bases: 5. CDR3 DNA sequence: TGTGCCAGCAGCCCTAGCGGGGCTCATGAGCAGTTCTTC. Residues: CASSPSGAHEQFF.

This clonotype was recorded many times. CDR3 protein: CASSRHNEQFF. The CDR3 DNA follows: TGTGCCAGCAGCCGACATAATGAGCAGTTCTTC. This chain uses TRBV7-9 with TRBJ2-1; D gene unclear. Germline CDR1 is SEHNR and CDR2 is FQNEAQ (reference sequence). Trimming took off 5 bases at V and 7 bases at J, with 6 bases between the two ends. The CDR3 consists of 11 residues.

This chain joins TRBV3-1 and TRBJ2-2; no definite D call. Trimming pared 2 bases from V and 5 bases from J, leaving 12 bases between. Germline CDR1 reads LGHDT; CDR2 reads YNNKEL (reference sequence). This CDR3 is 15 amino acids long. The DNA of the CDR3 is TGTGCCAGCAGCCAAAGGAAGAGTCAGACCGGGGAGCTGTTTTTT. Its protein product is CASSQRKSQTGELFF.

CDR3 protein: CASSLGGDSSYEQYF. As DNA, the CDR3 is TGTGCCAGCAGCTTAGGCGGGGATAGCTCCTACGAGCAGTACTTC. The genes are TRBV7-6 and TRBJ2-7, with TRBD2 as a possible D gene (6 bases). The CDR3 has 15 amino acids. Trimming took 1 base from V and 0 from J, leaving 10 bases between them. Germline-derived CDR1 and CDR2 are SGHVS and FNYEAQ.

There are a few counts of this clonotype. This chain connects TRBV6-6 to TRBJ2-1, with 8 nucleotides matching TRBD2. The CDR3 consists of 15 residues. Germline CDR1 is MNHNY and CDR2 is SVGAGI (reference sequence). Losses at the gene ends were 5 bases for V and 5 bases for J; bases not matched to a gene: 8. The DNA for the CDR3 is TGTGCCAGCAGTCTCGGGGGGGCGGTTAACAATGAGCAGTTCTTC. As protein: CASSLGGAVNNEQFF.

This clonotype showed up just a few times. The gene calls are TRBV7-3 and TRBJ2-2, with D possibly matching TRBD2 (5 bases). Germline V gene data show CDR1 as SGHTA and CDR2 as FQGTGA. The CDR3 has 12 residues. V was cut by 4 bases and J by 8 bases, with 8 bases left in between. CDR3 nucleotides: TGTGCCAGCAGCTCCCGAGGGGGGGAGCTGTTTTTT. Translated, it gives CASSSRGGELFF.

The chain carries TRBV2 and TRBJ2-3, with 13 bases fitting TRBD2. This CDR3 region has 19 residues. V shed 1 base, J shed 3 bases, and the junction held 10 bases outside the gene matches. CDR1 is SNHLY, CDR2 FYNNEI, per germline. The CDR3: CASSEVGLAGTELTDTQYF. CDR3 bases: TGTGCCAGCAGTGAAGTGGGACTAGCGGGAACGGAGCTGACAGATACGCAGTATTTT.

In regard to this clonotype: A much bigger clone sits one base away, suggesting this may be a read error. The chain has TRBV12-5 and TRBJ2-3; D not resolved. This CDR3 has 16 residues. V was pared by 0 bases and J by 0 bases, with 10 bases between. The germline V gene encodes CDR1 LGHNT and CDR2 FRNRAP. The CDR3 DNA reads TGTGCTAGTGGTTTGGTCGTGATCACTAGCACAGATACGCAGTATTTT. Translating gives CASGLVVITSTDTQYF.

The chain recombines TRBV10-3 with TRBJ2-3; D call uncertain. Germline V gene lookup returns CDR1 ENHRY and CDR2 SYGVKD. V shed 6 bases and J shed 0 bases, with 10 bases lying between them. The CDR3 sequence is 14 residues long. Here the CDR3 DNA reads TGTGCCATCAGACCGGATCTTAGCACAGATACGCAGTATTTT. This translates into CAIRPDLSTDTQYF.

The chain combines TRBV6-2 or TRBV6-3 with TRBJ2-7, with a weak D call TRBD1 (5 bases). CDR1 is MNHEY and CDR2 is SVGEGT in the germline V gene. V lost 8 bases to trimming and J lost 11 bases, with 25 bases between them. The CDR3 has 14 amino acids. This chain's CDR3 is CASSPLDTHSVEYV. The CDR3 DNA is TGTGCCAGCTCCCCCTTGGACACCCACTCGGTGGAGTACGTC.

This clonotype was seen more than once but under ten times. CDR3 DNA: TGCAGTGCCAGAAACCCTACAGGGGCCACCTACAATGAGCAGTTCTTC. Its protein product is CSARNPTGATYNEQFF. The genes are TRBV20-1 and TRBJ2-1; 7 bases map to TRBD1. The CDR3 consists of 16 residues. Germline CDR1 and CDR2: DFQATT and SNEGSKA (reference sequence). The ends lost 6 bases at V and 2 bases at J; junction bases unmatched: 13.

This clonotype was counted a few times. V usage is TRBV7-9 and J usage is TRBJ2-7; possibly TRBD2 for D (6 bases). Between the trimmed V and J ends, which lost 1 base and 2 bases, there was a span of 12 bases. The CDR3 contains 15 residues. Germline CDR1 SEHNR, CDR2 FQNEAQ (reference sequence). DNA for the CDR3: TGTGCCAGCAGCTTAGACGGGGGTCCGACCTACGAGCAGTACTTC. Encoded protein: CASSLDGGPTYEQYF.

This clonotype was counted ten times or more. The chain links TRBV20-1 to TRBJ2-1, with 11 bases fitting TRBD2. J gave up 2 bases and V 5 bases, and 8 bases lay outside the gene matches. There are 16 residues in the CDR3. CDR1 and CDR2 (germline): DFQATT, SNEGSKA (reference sequence). The chain's CDR3 is CSAGSLAGGTYNEQFF. CDR3 DNA: TGCAGTGCTGGATCCCTAGCGGGGGGAACCTACAATGAGCAGTTCTTC.

This clonotype has only a few counts. The rearrangement uses TRBV7-2 and TRBJ1-6, with 9 bases lining up with TRBD1. The V and J ends lost 3 bases and 6 bases, in that order; junction bases with no gene match: 6. The germline V gene encodes CDR1 SGHTA and CDR2 FQGNSA. The CDR3 covers 16 residues. The CDR3 reads CASSFGADRGNSPLHF. CDR3 bases: TGTGCCAGCAGCTTTGGGGCGGACAGGGGTAATTCACCCCTCCACTTT.

There are a few counts of this clonotype. V usage is TRBV20-1 and J usage is TRBJ2-1; D remains unclear. Germline V lookup: CDR1 DFQATT, CDR2 SNEGSKA (reference sequence). The CDR3 is 14 amino acids. V was cut by 2 bases and J by 4 bases, with 12 bases left in between. CDR3 loop: CSARKLDGYNEQFF. Here the CDR3 DNA reads TGCAGTGCTAGAAAACTGGACGGGTACAATGAGCAGTTCTTC.

This clonotype turned up a few times. The CDR3 nucleotides are TGCAGTGCTAGAGATCCGGCGACTCCGGGGACCCAGTACTTC. Translated, it gives CSARDPATPGTQYF. The rearrangement joins TRBV20-1 to TRBJ2-5; D not certain. There are 14 residues in the CDR3. V lost 0 bases and J 7 bases, leaving 15 bases between the germline ends. Germline CDR1 is DFQATT and CDR2 is SNEGSKA (reference sequence).